Only a few counts were recorded for the clone carrying this T cell receptor beta chain. Germline assignment: CDR1 SGHDN and CDR2 FVKESK. The CDR3 loop spans 15 amino acids. V lost 3 bases, J lost 1 base, and 12 bases lay in between. The record originates from a study of shared clonotypes between healthy human individuals. This table comes from immunoSEQ multiplex PCR, and its TCRdb copy is limited to in-frame clones, with some not included. The sample has about 490,000 clones, 81% seen once. The specimen was PBMCs. The chain combines TRBV14 with TRBJ1-1; perhaps TRBD1 as D (5 bases). The source is a woman aged 40 to 50 in good health. Some clones in this sample may be carry-over from other donors' samples. DNA for the CDR3: TGTGCCAGCAGCCATTTCCAGGGAAGGAACACTGAAGCTTTCTTT. Translated, it gives CASSHFQGRNTEAFF.